These 9 T cell receptor beta chains came from one sample sequenced in a study of cytomegalovirus exposure and HLA in healthy donors. Primers included in the PCR were 60 Vbeta and 13 Jbeta primers. Assay used: immunoSEQ multiplex PCR; TCRdb lists only in-frame clones, some missing. This sample's table reports under 200,000 clones. The sample taken for sequencing was PBMCs. The receptors originated from a man aged 25 to 40 in good health and CMV-seronegative.

The rearrangement links TRBV10-3 to TRBJ1-5, with D uncertain. This CDR3 spans 15 amino acids. Trimming pared 4 bases from V and 1 base from J, leaving 11 bases between. CDR1 and CDR2 from the germline V gene are ENHRY and SYGVKD. The CDR3 sequence is CAISVEGRSNQPQHF. CDR3 in DNA: TGTGCCATCAGTGTAGAGGGTAGGAGCAATCAGCCCCAGCATTTT.

The genes are TRBV7-2 and TRBJ1-1, with unresolved D. V lost 2 bases and J 1 base, leaving 8 bases between the germline ends. The CDR3 totals 14 residues. Germline CDR1 and CDR2: SGHTA and FQGNSA. The DNA of the CDR3 is TGTGCCAGCAGCTTAATGAGAGAGAACACTGAAGCTTTCTTT. This gives the protein CASSLMRENTEAFF.

The chain couples TRBV10-3 to TRBJ2-7, with TRBD1 as a possible D gene (6 bases). The CDR3 is made up of 11 amino acids. The V end lost 6 bases, the J end lost 5 bases, and 8 bases lay between the germline ends. CDR1 and CDR2 (germline): ENHRY, SYGVKD. Here the CDR3 DNA reads TGTGCCATCAGCGCAGGGGACGAGCAGTACTTC. The encoded protein is CAISAGDEQYF.

The chain employs TRBV28 and TRBJ1-5; D perhaps matches TRBD1 (6 bases). The CDR3 spans 16 residues. The V gene's germline CDR1 is MDHEN and CDR2 SYDVKM. The V end was cut by 6 bases, the J end by 2 bases, with 17 bases between. Here the CDR3 reads CASRPRGWVRNQPQHF. The DNA for the CDR3 is TGTGCCAGCAGGCCCAGGGGATGGGTACGCAATCAGCCCCAGCATTTT. Based on the CDR3 plus reference TRBV28 and TRBJ1-5, the full variable domain is DVKVTQSSRYLVKRTGEKVFLECVQDMDHENMFWYRQDPGLGLRLIYFSYDVKMKEKGDIPEGYSVSREKKERFSLILESASTNQTSMYLCASRPRGWVRNQPQHFGDGTRLSIL.

The rearrangement uses TRBV28 and TRBJ1-4; D gene ambiguous. Per the germline V gene, CDR1 is MDHEN and CDR2 is SYDVKM. Trimming cost V 3 bases and J 6 bases, with 8 bases left between them. The CDR3 consists of 13 residues. The CDR3: CASSFISDEKLFF. The DNA for the CDR3 is TGTGCCAGCAGTTTTATAAGCGATGAAAAACTGTTTTTT. Together with reference TRBV28 and TRBJ1-4, the CDR3 gives the full variable domain: DVKVTQSSRYLVKRTGEKVFLECVQDMDHENMFWYRQDPGLGLRLIYFSYDVKMKEKGDIPEGYSVSREKKERFSLILESASTNQTSMYLCASSFISDEKLFFGSGTQLSVL.

The gene calls are TRBV30 and TRBJ1-1, with D uncertain. This CDR3 spans 14 amino acids. CDR1 and CDR2 from the germline V gene are GTSNPN and SVGIG (reference sequence). The V end lost 0 bases, the J end lost 2 bases, and 10 bases lay between the germline ends. The CDR3 DNA sequence: TGTGCCTGGAGTGTACAATTTCCAAACACTGAAGCTTTCTTT. This encodes CAWSVQFPNTEAFF.

The rearrangement uses TRBV6-5 and TRBJ2-2; the D gene is possibly TRBD1 (8 bases). This CDR3 is built from 15 residues. V shed 6 bases and J shed 4 bases, with 15 bases lying between them. CDR1 and CDR2 (germline): MNHEY, SVGAGI. For the CDR3, the DNA is TGTGCCAGCAGCTCACAGGGGGGGATCACCGGGGAGCTGTTTTTT. It yields the protein CASSSQGGITGELFF.

This chain uses TRBV19 with TRBJ2-3, with 8 bases lining up with TRBD1. After removal of 3 bases from V and 6 bases from J, the junction contained 14 bases not matched to a gene. Germline V lookup: CDR1 LNHDA, CDR2 SQIVND (reference sequence). CDR3 size: 17 residues. CDR3 region: CASSMDRVWGRRDTQYF. The CDR3 nucleotides are TGTGCCAGTAGTATGGACAGGGTCTGGGGGAGGCGGGATACGCAGTATTTT.

The chain links TRBV7-9 to TRBJ2-7; TRBD1 might be the D (5 bases). The germline V gene has CDR1 SEHNR and CDR2 FQNEAQ (reference sequence). Trimming stripped 4 bases from V and 2 bases from J, with 9 bases between. CDR3 length equals 13 residues. The CDR3 reads CASSSGRAYEQYF. As DNA, the CDR3 is TGTGCCAGCAGCTCTGGCAGGGCCTACGAGCAGTACTTC.